The 16 T cell receptor beta chains given below trace back to one sample, sequenced in a study of T cells in Graves' hyperthyroidism and ophthalmopathy. Amplified TCR beta CDR3 regions came from RNA transcripts. A first-round RT-PCR of the TCR CDR3 used the HTBI primer set. A single record per CDR3 protein comes from TCRdb applying MiXCR to the multiplex PCR reads. This table holds about 540,000 distinct CDR3 sequences, around 45% found once. Sequencing was carried out using peripheral blood or thyroid tissue (not recorded which). The receptors here all came from a woman younger than 35 with Graves' hyperthyroidism.

The sample holds a few counts of this clonotype. V and J are TRBV7-3 and TRBJ2-7, with 7 bases lining up with TRBD1. With 4 bases clipped from V and 0 bases from J, the junction kept 18 bases outside the gene matches. This CDR3 has 19 residues. Germline lookup yields CDR1 SGHTA and CDR2 FQGTGA. CDR3 amino acids: CASSYSVQGTTKSSYEQYF. The CDR3 DNA reads as TGTGCCAGCAGCTATTCTGTACAGGGGACAACGAAGAGCTCCTACGAGCAGTACTTC.

Concerning this clonotype itself: One junction end does not reproduce the germline sequence, and a read error may be involved. The chain carries TRBV7-3 and TRBJ2-1; 8 bases agree with TRBD1. The CDR3 covers 15 residues. CDR1 and CDR2 (germline): SGHTA, FQGTGA. This chain's CDR3 is CASSLTGGRRNEQFF. The CDR3 DNA reads TGTGCCAGCAGTTTAACAGGGGGGCGAAGAAATGAGCAGTTCTTC.

The V call is TRBV10-3, the J call TRBJ2-7; a possible D gene is TRBD2 (6 bases). Trimming left V 4 bases short and J 0 bases short, with 16 bases between. Germline-derived CDR1 and CDR2 are ENHRY and SYGVKD. This CDR3 comprises 16 residues. This CDR3 is CAISGAPNGSSYEQYF. CDR3 DNA: TGTGCCATCAGTGGGGCCCCGAACGGGAGCTCCTACGAGCAGTACTTC.

A word on this clonotype: With a much larger clone just one base away, this may be a read error. This chain links TRBV12-3 or TRBV12-4 with TRBJ1-1; weak D call: TRBD1 (5 bases). CDR3 length: 12 residues. CDR3 coding DNA: TGTGCCAGCAGTTTCTTGGACACTGAAGCTCTCTTT. Translating it yields CASSFLDTEALF.

J is TRBJ2-1 and V is TRBV4-2, with D possibly called TRBD1 or TRBD2 (6 bases each). The CDR3 totals 14 residues. Germline V gene data show CDR1 as LGHNA and CDR2 as YNFKEQ. Trimming removed 1 base from V and 7 bases from J, with 11 bases in between. The CDR3 nucleotides are TGTGCCAGCAGCCAAGGAGGAGGGGGAAATGAGCAGTTCTTC. As protein: CASSQGGGGNEQFF.

This clonotype was seen many times. V gene TRBV29-1 combines with J gene TRBJ1-2; D is unclear. Germline CDR1 is SQVTM and CDR2 is ANQGSEA. The V end was cut by 6 bases, the J end by 1 base, with 12 bases between. This CDR3 contains 13 residues. CDR3 in amino acids: CSVAPSGNYGYTF. CDR3 in DNA: TGCAGCGTCGCCCCCTCCGGTAACTATGGCTACACCTTC. Supplemented by reference TRBV29-1 and TRBJ1-2, the full variable domain reads SAVISQKPSRDICQRGTSLTIQCQVDSQVTMMFWYRQQPGQSLTLIATANQGSEATYESGFVIDKFPISRPNLTFSTLTVSNMSPEDSSIYLCSVAPSGNYGYTFGSGTRLTVV.

This clonotype was counted at least ten times. The rearrangement uses TRBV10-2 and TRBJ1-4, with a weak D call TRBD1 (5 bases). This CDR3 is built from 18 residues. Germline CDR1 reads WSHSY; CDR2 reads SAAADI. Trimming shortened V by 2 bases and J by 2 bases, and 18 bases separated the two germline ends. The CDR3 coding sequence is TGCGCCAGCAGTGAGCCGGAATACAGACAGAATACTAATGAAAAACTGTTTTTT. Residues: CASSEPEYRQNTNEKLFF.

This clonotype was detected many times. The chain is built from TRBV14 and TRBJ2-7; D is uncertain. The CDR3 sequence is 13 residues long. Germline assignment: CDR1 SGHDN and CDR2 FVKESK. The ends were cut back, 1 base at V and 4 bases at J, with 8 bases in the middle. The CDR3 spells CASSQGLLYEQYF. CDR3 coding DNA: TGTGCCAGCAGCCAAGGATTGCTTTACGAGCAGTACTTC.

The gene calls are TRBV7-3 and TRBJ1-1; 7 nucleotides match TRBD1. Germline lookup yields CDR1 SGHTA and CDR2 FQGTGA. This CDR3 comprises 14 residues. The trim removed 2 bases at V and 5 bases at J, leaving 5 bases unmatched. CDR3 in amino acids: CASSLDRVWTEAFF. CDR3 nucleotide sequence: TGTGCCAGCAGCTTAGACAGGGTTTGGACTGAAGCTTTCTTT.

This clonotype was found a few times. The chain links TRBV7-8 to TRBJ2-1, with 9 bases aligning to TRBD1. The germline V gene encodes CDR1 SGHVS and CDR2 FQNEAQ. The V gene end was trimmed by 3 bases and the J gene end by 4 bases; junction bases not matched to a gene: 4. The CDR3 totals 15 residues. This chain's CDR3 is CASSLGQGPYNEQFF. CDR3 sequence (DNA): TGTGCCAGCAGCTTGGGACAGGGCCCTTACAATGAGCAGTTCTTC. Filled out from reference TRBV7-8 and TRBJ2-1, the complete variable domain reads GAGVSQSPRYKVAKRGQDVALRCDPISGHVSLFWYQQALGQGPEFLTYFQNEAQLDKSGLPSDRFFAERPEGSVSTLKIQRTQQEDSAVYLCASSLGQGPYNEQFFGPGTRLTVL.

This clonotype was picked up many times. The chain carries TRBV27 and TRBJ2-5, with D perhaps TRBD1 or TRBD2 (5 bases each). The CDR3 totals 16 residues. Germline CDR1 and CDR2: MNHEY and SMNVEV (reference sequence). The ends were cut back, 5 bases at V and 5 bases at J, with 21 bases in the middle. The chain's CDR3 is CASSALGSRGSETQYF. CDR3 DNA: TGTGCCAGCAGTGCACTGGGGTCGAGGGGCAGCGAGACCCAGTACTTC.

As for this clonotype: The junction and the germline gene differ at one end; a read error may be behind it. The J gene is TRBJ1-2, the V gene TRBV25-1, with TRBD1 as a possible D gene (6 bases). Germline V gene data show CDR1 as MGHDK and CDR2 as SYGVNS. This CDR3 comprises 14 residues. In DNA, the CDR3 is TGTGCCTGCAGTGCTGGAGGACAGCCCTATGGCTACACCTTC. Translated, it gives CACSAGGQPYGYTF.

J is TRBJ2-7 and V is TRBV4-3, with D maybe TRBD2 (6 bases). Looked up from germline, CDR1 is LGHNA and CDR2 is YSLEER. The CDR3 is 16 residues long. Trimming pared 6 bases from V and 0 bases from J, leaving 18 bases between. This CDR3 reads CASRVNRDGSSYEQYF. CDR3 bases: TGCGCCAGCAGGGTAAACCGGGACGGGAGCTCCTACGAGCAGTACTTC.

The chain carries TRBV20-1 and TRBJ2-7; tentatively, D is TRBD2 (7 bases). The germline gives CDR1 DFQATT, CDR2 SNEGSKA (reference sequence). The CDR3 consists of 14 residues. Trimming pared 5 bases from V and 3 bases from J, leaving 17 bases between. CDR3 sequence reads: CSAGGGRAIYEQYF. In DNA, the CDR3 is TGCAGTGCTGGGGGGGGCAGGGCGATCTACGAGCAGTACTTC.

The table lists this clonotype with a few counts. This chain connects TRBV19 to TRBJ2-7, with no clear D. This CDR3 is 14 amino acids long. The germline V and J ends were trimmed by 3 bases and 3 bases, with 12 bases remaining between them. Germline V gene data show CDR1 as LNHDA and CDR2 as SQIVND (reference sequence). The CDR3 here is CASSIVAAGYEQYF. The DNA for the CDR3 is TGTGCCAGTAGTATTGTGGCGGCCGGCTACGAGCAGTACTTC.

The V and J genes are TRBV24-1 and TRBJ2-7; TRBD2 matches 9 bases. CDR3 length equals 13 residues. V shed 5 bases, J shed 6 bases, and the junction held 4 bases outside the gene matches. Germline V gives CDR1 KGHDR, CDR2 SFDVKD. The CDR3 nucleotides read TGTGCCACCAGTGTAGCGGGAGATTCCGAGCAGTACTTC. Amino acid sequence: CATSVAGDSEQYF.